These T cell receptor beta chains were read from a single sample in a study of blood T cell repertoires in COVID-19. The assay was immunoSEQ multiplex PCR, and TCRdb's table has in-frame clones only and misses some. The sample contains 200,000 to 300,000 clones, about 88% of which appear only once. Sample: peripheral blood. The receptors shown here come from a man younger than 40 with active or convalescent COVID-19. CDR3s include the opening cysteine and the closing phenylalanine or tryptophan. Fields, in order: CDR3 DNA, CDR3 protein, clone size, J gene, V gene, D gene. D genes are given only for firm matches. The size of a clone is reported for some rows only, either as once, few or many, or as a class for expanded clones.

cdr3_nt: TGCAGCGTTGAAACAACAGCGAACACTGAAGCTTTCTTT
cdr3_aa: CSVETTANTEAFF
clone_size: few
j_call: TRBJ1-1
v_call: TRBV29-1
d_call: .

cdr3_nt: TGCGCCAGCAGCCAAGATCTGAGGCTAGCGGGTCGCAATGAGCAGTTCTTC
cdr3_aa: CASSQDLRLAGRNEQFF
clone_size: once
j_call: TRBJ2-1
v_call: TRBV4-3
d_call: TRBD2

cdr3_nt: TGTGCCAGCAGTAATACAGGGGCGGGTTCACCCCTCCACTTT
cdr3_aa: CASSNTGAGSPLHF
clone_size: .
j_call: TRBJ1-6
v_call: TRBV2
d_call: TRBD1

cdr3_nt: TGTGCCAGCAGCTCGAAAATCAGGGGGCGATCTGAAGCTTTCTTT
cdr3_aa: CASSSKIRGRSEAFF
clone_size: once
j_call: TRBJ1-1
v_call: TRBV5-6
d_call: TRBD1

cdr3_nt: TGTGCCAGCAGTTGGGGGGTGAACACTGAAGCTTTCTTT
cdr3_aa: CASSWGVNTEAFF
clone_size: .
j_call: TRBJ1-1
v_call: TRBV28
d_call: .

cdr3_nt: TGTGCCAGCAGCTTTGGGACTAGCGGGACCGCAAAGCGAGAGACCCAGTACTTC
cdr3_aa: CASSFGTSGTAKRETQYF
clone_size: .
j_call: TRBJ2-5
v_call: TRBV13
d_call: TRBD2

cdr3_nt: TGTGCCAGCAGCTTAACTGGACTGCGGGGGAGACACAATGAGCAGTTCTTC
cdr3_aa: CASSLTGLRGRHNEQFF
clone_size: .
j_call: TRBJ2-1
v_call: TRBV7-2
d_call: TRBD2

cdr3_nt: TGTGCCAGCGTTAGGAACACTGAAGCTTTCTTT
cdr3_aa: CASVRNTEAFF
clone_size: .
j_call: TRBJ1-1
v_call: TRBV13
d_call: .

cdr3_nt: TGTGCCAGTAGTGCAGTACCCCCGACAGGGATCAATTCACCCCTCCACTTT
cdr3_aa: CASSAVPPTGINSPLHF
clone_size: .
j_call: TRBJ1-6
v_call: TRBV19
d_call: TRBD1

cdr3_nt: TGTGCCAGCAGTCCACCCGACAGGGCGTGGGATGGCTACACCTTC
cdr3_aa: CASSPPDRAWDGYTF
clone_size: .
j_call: TRBJ1-2
v_call: TRBV6-5
d_call: TRBD1

cdr3_nt: TGCGCCAGCAGCCAAGGGGCCCCCTCTGGGGCCAACGTCCTGACTTTC
cdr3_aa: CASSQGAPSGANVLTF
clone_size: .
j_call: TRBJ2-6
v_call: TRBV4-3
d_call: .